This record looks at one T cell receptor beta chain sequence and its context. Its antigen is as yet unknown. This sample is drawn from a study of T cell repertoires in cytomegalovirus infection. This CDR3 contains 13 residues. CDR1 is KGHSH and CDR2 is LQKENI in the germline V gene. Unmatched junction bases numbered 7, after V lost 8 bases and J lost 3 bases. One entry per CDR3 protein, called by TCRdb with MiXCR from the reads. The repertoire holds around 430,000 distinct CDR3 sequences, with about 42% as singletons. The starting material was cultured PBMCs, obtained from culture after CMV antigen stimulation. The rearrangement joins TRBV18 to TRBJ2-7; TRBD1 aligns across 7 bases. The receptor was derived from a human donor in good health (CMV status not recorded). Some clones in this sample may be carry-over from other donors' samples. Here the CDR3 DNA reads TGTGCCAGCACCCCGGGACAGAACTACGAGCAGTACTTC. Its protein is CASTPGQNYEQYF.